This T cell receptor beta chain was retrieved from a study of blood T cell repertoires in COVID-19. For the study at large: The United States, Italy and Spain were the sources of the acute and convalescent COVID-19 samples.

Profiling relied on immunoSEQ multiplex PCR, and the TCRdb table lists in-frame clones only, not all of them. The sample holds more than 150,000 clones, about 85% seen once. V was trimmed by 5 bases and J by 7 bases, leaving 12 bases between them. Germline CDR1 is MDHEN and CDR2 is SYDVKM. The CDR3 length is 13 residues. This sequence joins TRBV28 and TRBJ2-1; tentative D call: TRBD1 (6 bases). The sample was PBMCs or T cells enriched from blood (not recorded which). This clonotype was obtained from a woman between 50 and 59 years old who had recovered from COVID-19. For the CDR3, the DNA is TGTGCCAGCAGTCCGGACAGCAGGAATGAGCAGTTCTTC. This gives the protein CASSPDSRNEQFF.